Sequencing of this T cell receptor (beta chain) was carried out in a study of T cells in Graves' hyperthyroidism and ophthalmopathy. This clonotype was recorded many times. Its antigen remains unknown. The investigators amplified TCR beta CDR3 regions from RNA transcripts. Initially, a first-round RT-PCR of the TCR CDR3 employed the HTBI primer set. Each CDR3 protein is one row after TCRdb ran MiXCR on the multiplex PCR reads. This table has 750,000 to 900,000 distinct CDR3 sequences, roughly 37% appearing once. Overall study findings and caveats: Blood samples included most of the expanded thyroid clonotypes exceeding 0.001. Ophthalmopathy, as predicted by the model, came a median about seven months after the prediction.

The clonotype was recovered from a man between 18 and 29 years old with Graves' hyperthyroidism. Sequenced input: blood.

For the CDR3, the DNA is TGTGCCAGCAGCTTCGACAGCGAAGCTTTCTTT. Translation: CASSFDSEAFF. The chain recombines TRBV7-2 with TRBJ1-1, with TRBD1 as a possible D gene (5 bases). V lost 3 bases to trimming and J lost 8 bases, with 7 bases between them. The CDR3 is 11 amino acids. Per the germline V gene, CDR1 is SGHTA and CDR2 is FQGNSA.